This T cell receptor (beta chain) appears in the sequencing data of a study of liver allograft versus peripheral blood T cells. Whole-study context: Comparisons were made between T cell receptor repertoires found in transplanted livers and those circulating in recipients' peripheral blood.

This clonotype is deemed medium-sized. Its antigen is not identified. General study findings and limits: Within liver allografts, T cell receptor repertoires were reportedly different from those in peripheral blood.

This CDR3 is 12 amino acids long. Germline V CDR1 and CDR2: SQVTM, ANQGSEA. TCRdb analysed the reads with MiXCR anew, one entry per CDR3 protein. Among approximately 1,200 distinct CDR3 sequences listed, roughly 15% were seen once. This chain connects TRBV29-1 to TRBJ2-3; D is possibly TRBD1 (6 bases). The source of this sequence is a human patient who had a liver transplant. The graft donor may have given rise to some T cells. CDR3 sequence (DNA): TGCACCATTTCCAGGGGAACAGATACGCAGTATTTT. Translation: CTISRGTDTQYF.